Detailed here is one TCR beta chain. Its specificity is not known. This sample is drawn from a study of OX40 agonist ivuxolimab in advanced cancers. Method: immunoSEQ multiplex PCR; TCRdb's copy keeps in-frame clones and lacks some. In the table there are 72,000 or so clones, around 86% of which are singletons. With 0 bases clipped from V and 3 bases from J, the junction kept 4 bases outside the gene matches. Germline V gene sequence: CDR1 LGHNA, CDR2 YNFKEQ. This CDR3 region has 17 residues. Study findings and constraints: Antigen specificity of clonally expanded peripheral T cells was not established.

The receptor's source is an adult with an advanced solid tumor such as melanoma, head and neck, liver or kidney cancer. The sequences come from CD4+ or CD8+ T cells sorted from blood, collected in a trial of the OX40 agonist ivuxolimab. This chain connects TRBV4-2 to TRBJ2-1; 11 nucleotides align to TRBD2. In nucleotides, the CDR3 is TGTGCCAGCAGCCAAGATATGACTAGCGGGATCTACAATGAGCAGTTCTTC. Translating gives CASSQDMTSGIYNEQFF.